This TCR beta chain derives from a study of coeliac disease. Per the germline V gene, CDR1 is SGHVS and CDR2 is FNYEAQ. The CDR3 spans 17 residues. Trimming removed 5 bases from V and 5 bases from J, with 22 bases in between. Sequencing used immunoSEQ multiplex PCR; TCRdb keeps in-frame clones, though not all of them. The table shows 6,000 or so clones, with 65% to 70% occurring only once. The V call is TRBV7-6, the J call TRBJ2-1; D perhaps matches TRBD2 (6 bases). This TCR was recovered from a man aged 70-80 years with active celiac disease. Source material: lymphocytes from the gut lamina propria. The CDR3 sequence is CASSSSGWLAMNNEQFF. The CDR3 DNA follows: TGTGCCAGCAGCAGCTCGGGGTGGCTAGCGATGAACAATGAGCAGTTCTTC.